This T cell receptor beta chain comes out of a study of post-analysis software for immune sequencing data. Across the whole study: The cohort encompassed relapsing-remitting, secondary progressive and progressive-relapsing multiple sclerosis disease courses. Whole-study results and caveats: Elevated frequency relative to controls characterized roughly 5 TRBV segments in patients, TRBV5-6, TRBV5-1 and TRBV20-1 among them. The F measure placed samples prepared in the same batch into strongly shared clusters. Relative to controls, patients with multiple sclerosis showed significantly lower normalized Chao1 diversity.

Per the germline V gene, CDR1 is SGHAT and CDR2 is FQNNGV. V was shortened by 1 base and J by 4 bases, with 19 bases between the two germline ends. This CDR3 region has 17 residues. About this clonotype: Its antigen is not known. A read error may be the cause here, since a much bigger clone is one base away.

The TCR beta cDNA libraries carried unique molecular identifiers. From approximately 0.95 to 9.8 million T cells, about 500,000 cDNA molecules were obtained. TCRdb recomputed calls from the PCR reads with MiXCR, one row per CDR3 protein. The sample includes roughly 170,000 distinct CDR3 sequences, around 28% of them seen just once. This chain connects TRBV11-2 to TRBJ2-5; D assignment may be TRBD1 or TRBD2 (5 bases each). The sequence was collected from a girl between 5 and 17 years old with multiple sclerosis. Specimen: blood. CDR3 bases: TGTGCCAGCAGCTTAGCTACCGGGGCAGGGTACATAGAGACCCAGTACTTC. This sequence encodes CASSLATGAGYIETQYF.